This paragraph reports one TCR beta chain. The assay was immunoSEQ multiplex PCR, and TCRdb's table has in-frame clones only and misses some. The sample lists about 190,000 clones; roughly nine tenths were seen once. This sample was taken from a study of control samples from healthy donors and cancer patients. Specimen: blood. The sequence was collected from a man in his thirties or forties in good health.

CDR3 bases: TGTGCCAGCAGCGTAGCAGGAGGGAATCAGCCCCAGCATTTT. Encoded protein: CASSVAGGNQPQHF. The V and J genes are TRBV9 and TRBJ1-5; D unresolved. V lost 0 bases and J lost 4, with 8 bases in between. Germline V gene sequence: CDR1 SGDLS, CDR2 YYNGEE. CDR3 size: 14 residues.